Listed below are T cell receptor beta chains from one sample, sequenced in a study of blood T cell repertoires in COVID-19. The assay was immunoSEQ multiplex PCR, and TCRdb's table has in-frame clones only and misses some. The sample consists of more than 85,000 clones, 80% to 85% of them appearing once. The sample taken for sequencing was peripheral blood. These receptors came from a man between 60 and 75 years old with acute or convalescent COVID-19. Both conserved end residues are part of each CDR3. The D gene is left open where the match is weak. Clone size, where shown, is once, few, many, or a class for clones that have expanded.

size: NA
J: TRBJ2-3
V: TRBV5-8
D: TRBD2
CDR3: CASSLAGIAGVVDTQYF
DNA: TGTGCCAGCAGCTTGGCCGGGATAGCGGGGGTGGTGGATACGCAGTATTTT

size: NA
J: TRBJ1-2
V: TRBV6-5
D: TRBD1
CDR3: CASSYSGGPWGYTF
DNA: TGTGCCAGCAGTTACTCAGGGGGCCCGTGGGGCTACACCTTC

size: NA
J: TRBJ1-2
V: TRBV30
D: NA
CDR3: CAWKPTGSGYTF
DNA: TGTGCCTGGAAACCTACAGGGAGTGGCTACACCTTC

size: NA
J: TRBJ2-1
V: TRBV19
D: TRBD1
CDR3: CASSDRDRQFF
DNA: TGTGCCAGTAGTGACCGGGACAGGCAGTTCTTC

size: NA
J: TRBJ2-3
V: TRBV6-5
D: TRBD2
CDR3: CASNRLATDTQYF
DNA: TGTGCCAGCAACCGACTAGCGACAGATACGCAGTATTTT

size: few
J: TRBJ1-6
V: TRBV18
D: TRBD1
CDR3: CASSPLEATGGSYNSPLHF
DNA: TGTGCCAGCTCACCCCTAGAGGCCACAGGGGGCTCCTATAATTCACCCCTCCACTTT

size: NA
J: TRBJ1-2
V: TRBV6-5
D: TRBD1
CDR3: CASSTTGDGYTF
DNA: TGTGCCAGCAGTACGACAGGGGATGGCTACACCTTC

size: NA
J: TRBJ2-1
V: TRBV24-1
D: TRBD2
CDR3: CATSDSLAGSIDEQFF
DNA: TGTGCCACCAGTGATTCCCTAGCGGGATCGATCGATGAGCAGTTCTTC

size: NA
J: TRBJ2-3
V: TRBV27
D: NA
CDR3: CASSLSIPSGRGSDTQYF
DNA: TGTGCCAGCAGTTTATCGATTCCTAGCGGAAGGGGGTCAGATACGCAGTATTTT

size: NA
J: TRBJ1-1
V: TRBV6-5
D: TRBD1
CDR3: CASSWGDRGSTEAFF
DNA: TGTGCCAGCAGCTGGGGGGACAGGGGGAGCACTGAAGCTTTCTTT

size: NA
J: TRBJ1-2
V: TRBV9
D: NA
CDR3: CASSVNEGHTINYGYTF
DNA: TGTGCCAGCAGCGTAAATGAGGGACATACGATTAACTATGGCTACACCTTC

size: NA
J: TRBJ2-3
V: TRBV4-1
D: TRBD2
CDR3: CASSQVGSGRSTDTQYF
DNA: TGCGCCAGCAGCCAAGTGGGTAGCGGGAGGTCCACAGATACGCAGTATTTT

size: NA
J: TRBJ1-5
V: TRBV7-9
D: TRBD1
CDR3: CASSPGTDNQPQHF
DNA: TGTGCCAGCAGCCCAGGGACAGACAATCAGCCCCAGCATTTT

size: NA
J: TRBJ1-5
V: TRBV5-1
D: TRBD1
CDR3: CASSPGQGGRQPQHF
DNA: TGCGCCAGCAGTCCGGGACAGGGGGGGCGGCAGCCCCAGCATTTT

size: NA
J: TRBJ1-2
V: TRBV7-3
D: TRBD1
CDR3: CASSLTGTGGYGYTF
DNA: TGTGCCAGCAGCTTAACCGGGACAGGGGGCTATGGCTACACCTTC

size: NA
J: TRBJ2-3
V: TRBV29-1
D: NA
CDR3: CSGGTSSYSGNTQYF
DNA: TGCAGCGGCGGGACTTCTTCCTATAGCGGAAATACGCAGTATTTT

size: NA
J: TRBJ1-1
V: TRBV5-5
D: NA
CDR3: CASSPQWAATEAFF
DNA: TGTGCCAGCAGCCCTCAATGGGCTGCCACTGAAGCTTTCTTT

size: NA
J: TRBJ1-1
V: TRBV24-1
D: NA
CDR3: CATSDPSTEAFF
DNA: TGTGCCACCAGTGACCCATCCACTGAAGCTTTCTTT

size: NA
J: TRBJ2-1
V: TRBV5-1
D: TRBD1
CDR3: CASSQQGGSYNEQFF
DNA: TGCGCCAGCAGCCAACAGGGGGGATCCTACAATGAGCAGTTCTTC

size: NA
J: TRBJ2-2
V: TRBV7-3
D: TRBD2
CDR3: CASSLRSGGRSMHTGELFF
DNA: TGTGCCAGCAGCTTACGTAGCGGGGGGAGGTCTATGCACACCGGGGAGCTGTTTTTT

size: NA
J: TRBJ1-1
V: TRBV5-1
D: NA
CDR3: CASSRQGGNTEAFF
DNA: TGCGCCAGCAGCCGCCAGGGTGGGAACACTGAAGCTTTCTTT

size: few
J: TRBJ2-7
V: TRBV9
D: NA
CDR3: CASSASFGGPYEQYF
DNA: TGTGCCAGCAGCGCCAGTTTCGGGGGGCCCTACGAGCAGTACTTC

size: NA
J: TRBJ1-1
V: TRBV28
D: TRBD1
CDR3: CASSLGGTAQTEAFF
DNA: TGTGCCAGCAGTTTAGGAGGGACAGCCCAAACTGAAGCTTTCTTT

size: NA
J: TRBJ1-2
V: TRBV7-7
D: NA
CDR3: CASSPTGNYGYTF
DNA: TGTGCTAGCAGCCCCACAGGAAACTATGGCTACACCTTC

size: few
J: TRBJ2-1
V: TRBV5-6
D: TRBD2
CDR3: CASSLGGRADEQFF
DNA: TGTGCCAGCAGCTTGGGGGGGAGGGCCGATGAGCAGTTCTTC

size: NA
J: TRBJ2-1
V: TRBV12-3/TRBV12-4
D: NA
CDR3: CATGGGVVNEQFF
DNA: TGTGCCACCGGTGGAGGGGTGGTCAATGAGCAGTTCTTC

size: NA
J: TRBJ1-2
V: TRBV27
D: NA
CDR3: CASSRIQVGGTPTDYGYTF
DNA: TGTGCCAGCAGTCGGATTCAAGTGGGGGGGACGCCGACCGACTATGGCTACACCTTC

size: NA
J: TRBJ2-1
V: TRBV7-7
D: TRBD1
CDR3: CASSVQGAAYNEQFF
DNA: TGTGCTAGCAGCGTCCAGGGGGCAGCCTACAATGAGCAGTTCTTC

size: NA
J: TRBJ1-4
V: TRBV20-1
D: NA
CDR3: CSASVAGAEKLFF
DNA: TGCAGTGCTAGTGTCGCAGGGGCGGAAAAACTGTTTTTT

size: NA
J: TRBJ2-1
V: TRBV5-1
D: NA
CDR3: CASSLWPSEGEQFF
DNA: TGCGCCAGCAGCTTGTGGCCTAGCGAGGGTGAGCAGTTCTTC

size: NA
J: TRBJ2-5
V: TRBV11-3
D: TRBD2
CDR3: CASSLGGTSGLETQYF
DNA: TGTGCCAGCAGCTTAGGGGGGACTAGCGGCCTAGAGACCCAGTACTTC

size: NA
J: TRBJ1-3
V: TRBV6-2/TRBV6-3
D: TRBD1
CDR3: CANSYTGGRNTIYF
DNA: TGTGCCAACAGTTACACAGGGGGCCGAAACACCATATATTTT

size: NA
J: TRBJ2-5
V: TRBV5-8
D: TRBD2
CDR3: CASSLRAGMQETQYF
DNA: TGTGCCAGCAGCTTGAGAGCGGGAATGCAAGAGACCCAGTACTTC

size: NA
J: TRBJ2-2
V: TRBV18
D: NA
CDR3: CASSPPWGTTRGTGELFF
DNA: TGTGCCAGCTCACCACCGTGGGGAACCACCCGGGGCACCGGGGAGCTGTTTTTT

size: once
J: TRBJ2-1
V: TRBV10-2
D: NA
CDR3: CASSGFGVHEQFF
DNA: TGCGCCAGCAGTGGTTTCGGGGTTCATGAGCAGTTCTTC

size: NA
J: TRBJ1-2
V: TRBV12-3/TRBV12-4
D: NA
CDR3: CASREGGEYGYTF
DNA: TGTGCCTCCCGGGAGGGGGGCGAGTATGGCTACACCTTC

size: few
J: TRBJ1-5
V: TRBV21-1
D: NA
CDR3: CASSKKRFAGFQPQHF
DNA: TGTGCCAGCAGCAAAAAGAGGTTCGCAGGGTTTCAGCCCCAGCATTTT

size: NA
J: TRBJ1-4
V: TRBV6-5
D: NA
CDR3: CASSATATGREKLFF
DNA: TGTGCCAGCAGCGCCACAGCAACCGGAAGGGAAAAACTGTTTTTT

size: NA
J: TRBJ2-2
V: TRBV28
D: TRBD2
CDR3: CASSPGTSGSKVLFF
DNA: TGTGCCAGCAGCCCTGGGACTAGCGGGAGTAAAGTACTGTTTTTT

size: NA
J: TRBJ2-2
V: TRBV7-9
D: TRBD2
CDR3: CASWGNGGGAAGELFF
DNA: TGTGCCAGCTGGGGTAACGGCGGGGGGGCCGCCGGGGAGCTGTTTTTT

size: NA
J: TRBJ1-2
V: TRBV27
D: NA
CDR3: CASSRQPGAYGYTF
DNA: TGTGCCAGCAGCAGACAGCCGGGAGCCTATGGCTACACCTTC

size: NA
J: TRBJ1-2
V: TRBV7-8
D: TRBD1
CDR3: CASSPGTRGLIGGYTF
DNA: TGTGCCAGCAGCCCCGGGACGAGGGGGCTCATCGGTGGCTACACCTTC